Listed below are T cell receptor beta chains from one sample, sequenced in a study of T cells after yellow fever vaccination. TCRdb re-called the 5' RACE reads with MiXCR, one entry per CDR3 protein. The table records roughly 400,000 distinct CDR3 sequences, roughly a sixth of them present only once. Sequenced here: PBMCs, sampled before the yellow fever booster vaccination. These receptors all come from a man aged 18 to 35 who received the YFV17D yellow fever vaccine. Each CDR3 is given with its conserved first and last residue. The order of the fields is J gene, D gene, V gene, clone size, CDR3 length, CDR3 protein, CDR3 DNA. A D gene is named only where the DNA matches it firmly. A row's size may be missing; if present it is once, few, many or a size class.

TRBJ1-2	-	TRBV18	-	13	CASSPPGGGGYTF	TGTGCCAGCTCACCACCGGGAGGAGGAGGCTACACCTTC
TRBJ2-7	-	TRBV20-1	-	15	CSARDGGRESSEQYF	TGCAGTGCTAGAGATGGCGGCAGGGAGTCAAGCGAGCAGTACTTC
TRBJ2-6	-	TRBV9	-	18	CASSGGHSQMGGANVLTF	TGTGCCAGCAGCGGGGGACACTCCCAAATGGGTGGGGCCAACGTCCTGACTTTC
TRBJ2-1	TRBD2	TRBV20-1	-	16	CSARGGGTSGRYEQFF	TGCAGTGCTAGAGGGGGCGGGACTAGCGGAAGGTATGAGCAGTTCTTC
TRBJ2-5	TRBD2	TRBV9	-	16	CASSVGLAGGMKTQYF	TGTGCCAGCAGCGTGGGACTAGCGGGGGGCATGAAGACCCAGTACTTC
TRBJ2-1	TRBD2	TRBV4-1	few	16	CASSQFPGGGVGEQFF	TGCGCCAGCAGCCAATTCCCCGGGGGGGGTGTTGGTGAGCAGTTCTTC
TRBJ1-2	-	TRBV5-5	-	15	CASSFSWTDNYGYTF	TGTGCCAGCAGCTTCTCCTGGACAGATAACTATGGCTACACCTTC
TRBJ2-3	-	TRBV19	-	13	CASSIVRGDTQYF	TGTGCCAGTAGTATAGTTAGAGGGGATACGCAGTATTTT
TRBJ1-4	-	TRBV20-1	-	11	CSATRGQQLFF	TGCAGTGCTACGCGAGGGCAGCAACTGTTTTTT
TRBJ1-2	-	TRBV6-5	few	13	CASSLSVGYGYTF	TGTGCCAGCAGCCTCAGCGTAGGCTATGGCTACACCTTC
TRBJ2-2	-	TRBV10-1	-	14	CASSESRNTGELFF	TGCGCCAGCAGTGAGTCTCGGAACACCGGGGAGCTGTTTTTT
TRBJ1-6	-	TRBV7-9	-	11	CASSLESPLHF	TGTGCCAGCAGCTTGGAGTCACCCCTCCACTTT
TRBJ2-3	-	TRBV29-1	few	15	CSVHGAGMGTDTQYF	TGCAGCGTTCATGGCGCAGGGATGGGGACAGATACGCAGTATTTT
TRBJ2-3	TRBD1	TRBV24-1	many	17	CATSDTRDRGGTDTQYF	TGTGCCACCAGTGATACCCGGGACAGGGGTGGGACAGATACGCAGTATTTT
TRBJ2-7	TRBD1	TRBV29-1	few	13	CSVRTGPNYEQYF	TGCAGCGTGAGGACAGGGCCGAATTACGAGCAGTACTTC
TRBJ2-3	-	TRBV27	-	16	CASSSHGRRSTDTQYF	TGTGCCAGCAGTTCGCATGGGAGGAGGAGCACAGATACGCAGTATTTT
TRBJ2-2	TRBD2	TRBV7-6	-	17	CASSSGASGGSTGELFF	TGTGCCAGCAGCTCCGGAGCTAGCGGGGGATCCACCGGGGAGCTGTTTTTT
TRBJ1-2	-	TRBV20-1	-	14	CSAPSSGTPYGYTF	TGCAGTGCTCCTTCCTCCGGGACCCCCTATGGCTACACCTTC
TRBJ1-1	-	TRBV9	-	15	CASSETISTGTEAFF	TGTGCCAGCAGCGAGACAATCTCGACGGGCACTGAAGCTTTCTTT
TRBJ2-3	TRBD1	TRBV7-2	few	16	CASSPQGIGSTDTQYF	TGTGCCAGCAGCCCACAGGGGATAGGCAGCACAGATACGCAGTATTTT
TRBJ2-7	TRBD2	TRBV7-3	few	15	CASSLVLAGNYEQYF	TGTGCCAGCAGCTTAGTACTAGCGGGGAACTACGAGCAGTACTTC
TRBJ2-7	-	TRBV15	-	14	CATSARRGADEQYF	TGTGCCACCAGCGCCCGTCGAGGGGCTGACGAGCAGTACTTC
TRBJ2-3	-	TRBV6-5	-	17	CASSYSMASGPTDTQYF	TGTGCCAGCAGTTACTCGATGGCGAGCGGTCCCACAGATACGCAGTATTTT
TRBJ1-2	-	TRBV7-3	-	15	CASSPNEGSGYGYTF	TGTGCCAGCAGCCCGAACGAAGGGTCGGGCTATGGCTACACCTTC
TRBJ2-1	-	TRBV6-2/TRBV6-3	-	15	CASSPGTPTDNEQFF	TGTGCCAGCAGTCCCGGGACGCCTACTGACAATGAGCAGTTCTTC
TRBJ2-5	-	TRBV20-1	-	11	CSASPSRTQYF	TGCAGTGCTAGTCCCTCCAGGACCCAGTACTTC
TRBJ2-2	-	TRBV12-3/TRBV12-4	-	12	CASRIPSGELFF	TGTGCCAGCAGAATCCCGTCCGGGGAGCTGTTTTTT
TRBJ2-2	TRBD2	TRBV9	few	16	CASSSRLAGGPGELFF	TGTGCCAGCAGCTCCCGACTAGCGGGGGGGCCGGGGGAGCTGTTTTTT
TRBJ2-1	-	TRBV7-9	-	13	CASSAPGRSEQFF	TGTGCCAGCAGCGCCCCCGGGAGAAGTGAGCAGTTCTTC
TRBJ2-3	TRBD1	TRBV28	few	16	CASSLSGQGSTDTQYF	TGTGCCAGCAGTCTGTCGGGACAGGGGAGCACAGATACGCAGTATTTT
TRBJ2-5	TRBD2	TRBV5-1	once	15	CASSFRGGFQETQYF	TGCGCCAGCAGCTTTCGCGGGGGGTTCCAAGAGACCCAGTACTTC
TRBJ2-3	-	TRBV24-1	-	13	CATNARVGDTQYF	TGTGCCACCAATGCCAGGGTGGGAGATACGCAGTATTTT
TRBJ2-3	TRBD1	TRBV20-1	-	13	CSASRDSPDTQYF	TGCAGTGCTAGCCGGGACAGTCCAGATACGCAGTATTTT
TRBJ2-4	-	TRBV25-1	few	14	CASSEGAGKNIQYF	TGTGCCAGCAGTGAGGGGGCAGGAAAAAACATTCAGTACTTC
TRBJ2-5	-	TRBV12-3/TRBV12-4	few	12	CASKANPETQYF	TGTGCCAGCAAAGCTAATCCGGAGACCCAGTACTTC
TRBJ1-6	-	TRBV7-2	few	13	CASSTGINSPLHF	TGTGCCAGCAGTACAGGGATAAATTCACCCCTCCACTTT
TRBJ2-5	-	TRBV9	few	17	CASSVDQAGLGWETQYF	TGTGCCAGCAGCGTAGACCAGGCGGGTCTGGGTTGGGAGACCCAGTACTTC
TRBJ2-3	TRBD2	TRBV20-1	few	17	CSASAIGLAGGKGTQYF	TGCAGTGCTAGTGCTATCGGACTAGCGGGGGGGAAGGGTACGCAGTATTTT
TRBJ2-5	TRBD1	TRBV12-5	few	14	CASAQPGGVETQYF	TGTGCTAGTGCCCAGCCAGGGGGCGTTGAGACCCAGTACTTC
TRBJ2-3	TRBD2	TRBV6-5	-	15	CASSYVAGESDTQYF	TGTGCCAGCAGCTATGTAGCGGGGGAGTCAGATACGCAGTATTTT
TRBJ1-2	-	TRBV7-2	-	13	CASSLSTVNGYTF	TGTGCCAGCAGCCTATCTACAGTAAATGGCTACACCTTC
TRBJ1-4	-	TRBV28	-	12	CASSLVGSILFF	TGTGCCAGCAGTTTGGTCGGCTCGATACTGTTTTTT
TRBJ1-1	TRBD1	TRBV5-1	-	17	CASSSPGQELMNTEAFF	TGCGCCAGCAGCTCCCCGGGACAGGAATTGATGAACACTGAAGCTTTCTTT
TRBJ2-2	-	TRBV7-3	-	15	CASRRDTGRSGELFF	TGTGCCAGCAGACGAGACACAGGGCGTTCCGGGGAGCTGTTTTTT
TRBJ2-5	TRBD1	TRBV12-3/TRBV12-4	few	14	CASSPQGDQETQYF	TGTGCCAGCAGTCCACAGGGGGACCAAGAGACCCAGTACTTC
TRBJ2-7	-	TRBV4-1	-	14	CASSPSPYSYEQYF	TGCGCCAGCAGTCCATCCCCCTACTCCTACGAGCAGTACTTC
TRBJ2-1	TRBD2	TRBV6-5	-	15	CASSYSVSGGPEQFF	TGTGCCAGCAGTTACTCCGTTAGCGGGGGTCCTGAGCAGTTCTTC
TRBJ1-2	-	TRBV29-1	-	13	CSVRAPGDYGYTF	TGCAGCGTTCGGGCGCCCGGGGACTATGGCTACACCTTC
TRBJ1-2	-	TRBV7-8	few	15	CASRLGTNAFYGYTF	TGTGCCAGCAGACTCGGGACCAACGCTTTCTATGGCTACACCTTC
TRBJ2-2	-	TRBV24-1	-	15	CATSRRGQGTGELFF	TGTGCCACCAGTCGCAGGGGCCAAGGTACCGGGGAGCTGTTTTTT
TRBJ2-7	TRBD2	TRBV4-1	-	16	CASSHTGLAGSYEQYF	TGCGCCAGCAGCCACACGGGACTAGCGGGCTCCTACGAGCAGTACTTC
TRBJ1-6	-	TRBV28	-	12	CASSPNVGPLHF	TGTGCCAGCAGCCCTAACGTGGGTCCCCTCCACTTT
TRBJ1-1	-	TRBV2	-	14	CATLANEGPTEAFF	TGTGCCACCCTGGCCAACGAGGGGCCCACTGAAGCTTTCTTT
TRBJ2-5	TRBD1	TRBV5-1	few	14	CASSRGTGEETQYF	TGCGCCAGCAGCCGTGGGACAGGGGAGGAGACCCAGTACTTC
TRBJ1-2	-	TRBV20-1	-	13	CSARDTGLGGYTF	TGCAGTGCTAGAGACACAGGGTTAGGAGGCTACACCTTC
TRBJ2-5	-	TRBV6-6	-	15	CASSQTLTGVETQYF	TGTGCCAGCAGCCAAACCCTGACAGGAGTCGAGACCCAGTACTTC
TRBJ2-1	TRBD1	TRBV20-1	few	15	CSAGAYRGRYNEQFF	TGCAGTGCTGGGGCCTACAGGGGTCGATACAATGAGCAGTTCTTC